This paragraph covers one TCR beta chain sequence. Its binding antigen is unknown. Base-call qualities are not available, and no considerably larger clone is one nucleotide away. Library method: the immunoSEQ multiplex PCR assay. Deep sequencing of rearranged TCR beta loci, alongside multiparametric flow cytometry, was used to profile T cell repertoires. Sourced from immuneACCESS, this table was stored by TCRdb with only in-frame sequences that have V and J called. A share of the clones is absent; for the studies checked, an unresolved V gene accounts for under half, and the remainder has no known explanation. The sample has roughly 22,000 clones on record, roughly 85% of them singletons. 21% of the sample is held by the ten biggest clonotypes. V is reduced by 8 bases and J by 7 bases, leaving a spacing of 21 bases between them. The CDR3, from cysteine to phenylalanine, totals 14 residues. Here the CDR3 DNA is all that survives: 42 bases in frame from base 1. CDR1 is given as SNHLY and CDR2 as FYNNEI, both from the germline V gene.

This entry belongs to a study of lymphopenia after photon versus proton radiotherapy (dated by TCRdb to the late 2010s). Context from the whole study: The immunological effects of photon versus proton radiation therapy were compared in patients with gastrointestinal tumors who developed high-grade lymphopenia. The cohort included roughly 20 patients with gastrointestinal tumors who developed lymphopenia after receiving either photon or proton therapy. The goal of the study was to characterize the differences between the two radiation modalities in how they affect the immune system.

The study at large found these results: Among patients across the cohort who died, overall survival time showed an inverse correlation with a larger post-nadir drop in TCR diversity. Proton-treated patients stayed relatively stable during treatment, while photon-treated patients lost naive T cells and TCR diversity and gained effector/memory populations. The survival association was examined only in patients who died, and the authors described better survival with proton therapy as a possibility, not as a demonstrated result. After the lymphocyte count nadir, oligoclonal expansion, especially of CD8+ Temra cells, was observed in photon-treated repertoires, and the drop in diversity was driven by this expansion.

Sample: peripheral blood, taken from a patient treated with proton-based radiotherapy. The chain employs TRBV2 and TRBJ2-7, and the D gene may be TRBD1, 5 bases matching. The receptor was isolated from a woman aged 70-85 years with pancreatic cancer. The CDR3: CASLGQGPSKEQYF. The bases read TGTGCCAGCCTCGGCCAGGGCCCCTCTAAGGAGCAGTACTTC.